Described below is a single T cell receptor beta chain sequence and its context. There are a few counts of this clone. The target of this receptor is not known. Per-nucleotide qualities are absent, and no much larger clonotype sits a single base away. The donors were included in the validation cohort of approximately 120 subjects, a group kept apart from the roughly 670-subject first cohort. These data are taken from a study of cytomegalovirus exposure and HLA in healthy donors (dated by TCRdb to 2016 to 2017). About the study as a whole: The roughly 670 repertoires of the first cohort and the 120 validation repertoires were produced on the same platform, according to a later analysis. The aim of the study was to test whether cataloging public T cell receptors could identify signatures of past pathogen exposure. A separate validation cohort of about 110 different subjects was used in addition to the approximately 610-subject first cohort. To predict cytomegalovirus infection status, the study brought together high-throughput TCR immunosequencing, statistical association of individual TCRs with disease status, and machine learning. Paper-wide results and their limitations: In both the original and validation cohorts, the classifier was reported to diagnose cytomegalovirus status with high specificity and sensitivity. According to the authors, the approach could potentially be generalized to other disease states and immunological phenotypes. The validation cohort had no HLA typing available for a later analysis, so co-occurrence within that cohort was assessed over all 130 or so repertoires. In vitro tests confirmed that a few of the cytomegalovirus-associated TCR beta chains recognize cytomegalovirus antigens. Most TCR sequences were observed very rarely across donors, whereas some public TCRs were present in many individuals. The study gave a list of over 150 TCR beta chains associated with cytomegalovirus. A later analysis found that TCRs clustered in the first cohort also tended to co-occur in the 95 to 150 validation repertoires, with 90% to 95% of cluster scores above 0.

CDR3 length: 15 amino acids, cysteine to phenylalanine. The entry retains the CDR3 DNA only, 45 bases that are in frame from base 1. Based on the germline V gene, the CDR1 and CDR2 sequences are ENHRY and SYGVKD. The V end gives up 3 bases and the J end 3 bases, leaving 7 bases in the junction not matched to a gene. Library prep was done by the immunoSEQ multiplex PCR assay. The published analysis was carried out like this. A statistical classification framework was built for diagnosing cytomegalovirus status from the catalog of TCR beta chain sequences. TCRdb took this table from immuneACCESS and kept in-frame rearrangements with V and J called. Such tables lack part of the clones; where checked against another copy, unresolved V genes explain under half of the gap, and the rest is unexplained. V, J and clone size were drawn from that table, and D and trimming were deduced from the DNA. The sample table shows under 250,000 clones, and around four fifths are seen once. The biggest ten clones account for about 6% of the sample.

Material: PBMCs. This chain is built from TRBV10-3 and TRBJ1-2; 7 central bases correspond to TRBD1. The clonotype was recovered from a woman aged 18-30 years in good health and CMV-seronegative. The CDR3 region reads CAISDTGTAYYGYTF. In nucleotide form, the sequence is TGTGCCATCAGTGACACCGGGACAGCTTACTATGGCTACACCTTC.